Each of the 17 T cell receptor beta chains below was sequenced from the same sample in a study of blood T cell repertoires in COVID-19. Libraries were prepared by immunoSEQ multiplex PCR; TCRdb keeps only in-frame clonotypes and omits some of them. The sample records some 270,000 clones, over 75% being singletons. Source material: PBMCs or T cells enriched from blood (not recorded which). These receptors all come from a woman between 45 and 60 years old with acute COVID-19.

This rearrangement joins TRBV7-2 to TRBJ1-6, with TRBD1 identical over 7 bases. V shed 4 bases, J shed 8 bases, and the junction held 5 bases outside the gene matches. CDR3 length: 14 amino acids. Germline CDR1 SGHTA, CDR2 FQGNSA. The CDR3 region has the DNA TGTGCCAGCAGCTCGGGGACAGCCCATTCACCCCTCCACTTT. Its protein product is CASSSGTAHSPLHF.

The chain couples TRBV28 to TRBJ2-1; 8 positions match TRBD2. There are 13 residues in the CDR3. V lost 7 bases, J lost 10 bases, and 9 bases stayed unmatched. Germline assignment: CDR1 MDHEN and CDR2 SYDVKM. CDR3 bases: TGTGCCAGCAAAAAGACTAGCGTGGAAGAGCAGTTCTTC. This translates into CASKKTSVEEQFF.

The rearrangement uses TRBV4-3 and TRBJ1-2; 8 positions agree with TRBD1. The length of the CDR3 is 15 residues. Trimming cost V 1 base and J 2 bases; bases outside gene matches: 3. Germline V lookup: CDR1 LGHNA, CDR2 YSLEER. The CDR3 region is CASSQAWTGNYGYTF. The CDR3 DNA is TGCGCCAGCAGCCAAGCATGGACAGGGAACTATGGCTACACCTTC.

The chain links TRBV10-1 to TRBJ1-4, with a weak D call TRBD1 (6 bases). V was pared by 7 bases and J by 8 bases, with 17 bases between. This CDR3 region has 14 residues. Germline CDR1 and CDR2: WNHNN and SYGVQD (reference sequence). CDR3 DNA: TGCGCCAGCATCGATCCAGGGGAAGACGAAAAACTGTTTTTT. This gives the protein CASIDPGEDEKLFF.

In this sample, this clone turned up once. This chain links TRBV5-6 with TRBJ1-1, with D unclear. Germline CDR1 is SGHDT and CDR2 is YYEEEE. Trimming pared 5 bases from V and 3 bases from J, leaving 5 bases between. There are 11 residues in the CDR3. In DNA, the CDR3 is TGTGCCAGCAGTGGCCACACTGAAGCTTTCTTT. Translating gives CASSGHTEAFF.

J is TRBJ2-3 and V is TRBV7-6; TRBD2 matches 8 bases. The CDR3 has 15 amino acids. After removal of 5 bases from V and 4 bases from J, the junction contained 8 bases not matched to a gene. The germline CDR1 and CDR2 sequences are SGHVS and FNYEAQ. CDR3 sequence (DNA): TGTGCCAGCAGCCCAAGCGGGGGTATAGCAGATACGCAGTATTTT. This gives the protein CASSPSGGIADTQYF. Complete variable domain (other parts from reference TRBV7-6 and TRBJ2-3): GAGVSQSPRYKVTKRGQDVALRCDPISGHVSLYWYRQALGQGPEFLTYFNYEAQQDKSGLPNDRFSAERPEGSISTLTIQRTEQRDSAMYRCASSPSGGIADTQYFGPGTRLTVL.

The CDR3 DNA is TGCGCCAGTCAAGACCCCGGGACAGAGAACACTGAAGCTTTCTTT. Amino acids: CASQDPGTENTEAFF. The genes are TRBV5-1 and TRBJ1-1; 7 bases align to TRBD1. V shed 8 bases, J shed 1 base, and the junction held 11 bases outside the gene matches. The CDR3 has 15 residues. CDR1 SGHRS and CDR2 YFSETQ come from the germline V gene.

The chain carries TRBV5-4 and TRBJ2-2, with D possibly being TRBD2 (6 bases). The CDR3 contains 14 residues. From germline, CDR1 is SGHNT and CDR2 YYREEE (reference sequence). V was cut by 4 bases and J by 2 bases, with 9 bases left in between. The CDR3 DNA reads TGTGCCAGCAGCAGGAGGGGTAACACCGGGGAGCTGTTTTTT. Encoded protein: CASSRRGNTGELFF.

This sequence joins TRBV5-4 and TRBJ2-7, with TRBD1 matching over 8 bases. The CDR3 extends over 14 amino acids. CDR1 is SGHNT and CDR2 is YYREEE in the germline V gene (reference sequence). J gave up 6 bases and V 3 bases, and 8 bases lay outside the gene matches. CDR3 sequence (DNA): TGTGCCAGCAGCTCAAAGCAGGGGGCCGGCGAGCAGTACTTC. Its protein is CASSSKQGAGEQYF. Together with reference TRBV5-4 and TRBJ2-7, the CDR3 gives the full variable domain: ETGVTQSPTHLIKTRGQQVTLRCSSQSGHNTVSWYQQALGQGPQFIFQYYREEENGRGNFPPRFSGLQFPNYSSELNVNALELDDSALYLCASSSKQGAGEQYFGPGTRLTVT.

The V and J genes are TRBV6-5 and TRBJ2-1, with TRBD1 matching over 9 bases. With 8 bases clipped from V and 5 bases from J, the junction kept 10 bases outside the gene matches. CDR3 length: 15 amino acids. Germline V gene data show CDR1 as MNHEY and CDR2 as SVGAGI. The CDR3 is CASARRQGVNNEQFF. CDR3 DNA sequence: TGTGCCAGCGCACGTCGACAGGGGGTTAACAATGAGCAGTTCTTC.

The chain links TRBV12-3 or TRBV12-4 to TRBJ1-4, with D uncertain. The CDR3 has 13 amino acids. V lost 3 bases and J lost 7, with 9 bases in between. The CDR3, as DNA: TGTGCCAGCAGTTTCACTCCGGGTGAAAAACTGTTTTTT. Translating it yields CASSFTPGEKLFF.

CDR3 loop: CASSSPALRGWNTEAFF. The CDR3 region has the DNA TGTGCCAGCAGCTCGCCGGCTCTCAGGGGATGGAACACTGAAGCTTTCTTT. The chain links TRBV11-2 to TRBJ1-1; TRBD1 might be the D (6 bases). Per the germline V gene, CDR1 is SGHAT and CDR2 is FQNNGV. Trimming cost V 4 bases and J 1 base, with 19 bases left between them. The CDR3 spans 17 residues. Supplemented by reference TRBV11-2 and TRBJ1-1, the full variable domain reads EAGVAQSPRYKIIEKRQSVAFWCNPISGHATLYWYQQILGQGPKLLIQFQNNGVVDDSQLPKDRFSAERLKGVDSTLKIQPAKLEDSAVYLCASSSPALRGWNTEAFFGQGTRLTVV.

The V call is TRBV9, the J call TRBJ2-5, with 9 bases matching TRBD1. Trimming removed 2 bases from V and 2 bases from J; junction bases left unmatched: 7. The CDR3 contains 16 residues. The germline V gene has CDR1 SGDLS and CDR2 YYNGEE. CDR3 DNA: TGTGCCAGCAGCGTCCGACCGGGACAGGGTCAAGAGACCCAGTACTTC. It specifies CASSVRPGQGQETQYF.

J is TRBJ1-1 and V is TRBV29-1; 10 bases agree with TRBD1. Looked up from germline, CDR1 is SQVTM and CDR2 is ANQGSEA. V gave up 7 bases and J gave up 1 base; unmatched junction bases: 3. This CDR3 is built from 13 residues. CDR3 protein: CSAGTGANTEAFF. The CDR3 DNA follows: TGCAGCGCCGGGACAGGGGCGAACACTGAAGCTTTCTTT.

V and J are TRBV30 and TRBJ1-2; weak D call: TRBD1 (6 bases). The CDR3 is 13 residues long. The germline V and J ends were trimmed by 3 bases and 7 bases, with 15 bases remaining between them. Germline loops: CDR1 GTSNPN, CDR2 SVGIG (reference sequence). The chain's CDR3 is CAWSFVGATGYTF. The CDR3 DNA is TGTGCCTGGAGCTTTGTGGGGGCGACTGGCTACACCTTC.

The V and J genes are TRBV23-1 and TRBJ1-1; 7 nucleotides line up with TRBD1. TRBV23-1 is designated an ORF whose function remains uncertain. This CDR3 has 16 amino acids. The V segment lost 4 bases and the J segment 7 bases; nucleotides outside the gene matches: 15. The DNA for the CDR3 is TGCGCCAGCAGTCCGAGGGACAGTCACTGGCCTATTGAAGCTTTCTTT. Protein: CASSPRDSHWPIEAFF.

The genes are TRBV5-1 and TRBJ1-4; a possible D gene is TRBD1 (5 bases). Germline lookup yields CDR1 SGHRS and CDR2 YFSETQ. The CDR3 contains 14 residues. Trimming shortened V by 4 bases and J by 8 bases, and 15 bases separated the two germline ends. The CDR3 DNA follows: TGCGCCAGCAGCCTGGACACCCCAGGGGAAAAACTGTTTTTT. Translated: CASSLDTPGEKLFF.